The clone carrying this TCR beta chain was recorded once. What it recognizes is unknown. The protocol was immunoSEQ multiplex PCR, while the TCRdb copy is restricted to in-frame clones and leaves out a portion. The data hold about 140,000 clones, with around nine tenths observed a single time. The CDR3 has 12 amino acids. Germline V gene lookup returns CDR1 LNHDA and CDR2 SQIVND (reference sequence). V was cut by 6 bases and J by 3 bases, with 9 bases left in between. These data are taken from a study of T cell responses to AZD1222 COVID-19 vaccine. Study observations and caveats: None of the repertoires were sampled until the peak T cell response had passed. There were mostly white British donors and more females than males, and clonal diversity was possibly underestimated.

This receptor was identified in an adult in good health. The rearrangement uses TRBV19 and TRBJ2-7; D is unresolved. The sequencing here drew on peripheral blood, taken on day 0 of AZD1222 vaccination. The CDR3 region is CASRSAYYEQYF. The CDR3 coding sequence is TGTGCCAGTAGAAGCGCCTACTACGAGCAGTACTTC.